This T cell receptor (beta chain) emerged from a study of blood T cell repertoires in COVID-19. TCRdb keeps only in-frame clones here, not all; method: immunoSEQ multiplex PCR. This table has 200,000 to 250,000 clones, approximately 83% appearing once. This CDR3 comprises 12 residues. Germline V gene lookup returns CDR1 LNHDA and CDR2 SQIVND (reference sequence). Trimming shortened V by 6 bases and J by 7 bases, and 12 bases separated the two germline ends. The chain combines TRBV19 with TRBJ1-2; TRBD1 might be the D (5 bases). The TCR sequence derives from a woman between 50 and 59 years old who had been exposed to COVID-19. The specimen sequenced was PBMCs or T cells enriched from blood (not recorded which). The CDR3 nucleotides read TGTGCCAGTAGATCTGGAAGGGGTGGCTACACCTTC. It encodes CASRSGRGGYTF. The entire variable domain, with the rest obtained from reference TRBV19 and TRBJ1-2, is as follows: DGGITQSPKYLFRKEGQNVTLSCEQNLNHDAMYWYRQDPGQGLRLIYYSQIVNDFQKGDIAEGYSVSREKKESFPLTVTSAQKNPTAFYLCASRSGRGGYTFGSGTRLTVV.